This TCR beta chain is from a study of shared clonotypes between healthy human individuals. Germline V gene sequence: CDR1 SNHLY, CDR2 FYNNEI. Counting both end residues, the CDR3 totals 15 amino acids. Authors' methods: Filtering differed for immunoSEQ, which gave only junction sequences without quality scores. The assay was immunoSEQ multiplex PCR, and TCRdb's table has in-frame clones only and misses some. D and trimming come from the DNA, and the V and J calls and clone size come from that table. The sample shows approximately 1.4 million clones, under 99% of them seen only once. Of note for this clone: The limits of the CDR3 on the DNA are not certain, so only TCRdb's listed CDR3 is given.

Sequenced: naive CD4+ T cells sorted from blood. Stated subset: CD45RA+ positively selected. The chain carries TRBV2 and TRBJ2-4; the table's D call TRBD2 went unverified against the DNA. This clonotype originated in a man aged 30 to 45 in good health. CDR3 in amino acids: CASSTSGRAKNIQYF.